The clone carrying this T cell receptor beta chain has ten or more counts. The antigen is not known. The data are from a study of T cell repertoires in cytomegalovirus infection. Study background: HLA-B-restricted CMV epitopes that are well studied were used alongside recently identified HLA-C-restricted ones. Public TCR beta signatures indicated both CMV infection and matching HLA type.

TCRdb called the reads again in MiXCR, with one record for every CDR3 protein. The table shows 830,000 or so distinct CDR3 sequences, with less than 35% occurring only once. CDR3 length: 16 amino acids. Trimming removed 1 base from V and 0 bases from J, with 10 bases in between. Germline values: CDR1 SEHNR, CDR2 FQNEAQ (reference sequence). The material sequenced was cultured CD8+ T cells from PBMCs, taken from culture after CMV antigen stimulation. The chain is built from TRBV7-9 and TRBJ2-4, with D perhaps TRBD2 (7 bases). This receptor was taken from a human donor in good health (CMV status not recorded). Some clones in this sample may be carry-over from other donors' samples. For the CDR3, the DNA is TGTGCCAGCAGCTTAGGGGGGGGGCTAGCCAAAAACATTCAGTACTTC. Its protein product is CASSLGGGLAKNIQYF.